This T cell receptor beta chain was captured in a study of T cell responses to AZD1222 COVID-19 vaccine. Study-level findings and limits: Sampled repertoires all dated from after the peak T cell response. Elevations in Spike-specific TCR breadth and depth followed administration of two AZD1222 doses. Only a handful of people who got AZD1222 tested seropositive at baseline.

The table came from immunoSEQ multiplex PCR; TCRdb's copy has only in-frame clones and leaves some out. This table holds more than 85,000 clones, 70% to 85% found once. As regards this clone: Its matching antigen is unknown.

CDR1 is SGHRS and CDR2 is YFSETQ in the germline V gene. The CDR3 contains 16 residues. Trimming took 5 bases from V and 5 from J; bases not matched to a gene: 13. This TCR was recovered from an adult who received the AZD1222 COVID-19 vaccine. The chain is built from TRBV5-1 and TRBJ2-7; 10 bases fit TRBD2. The sequencing used peripheral blood, collected 28 days after the second AZD1222 dose. CDR3 DNA: TGCGCCAGCAGGCGGGGTCCTAGCGGGAGCCTGGACGAGCAGTACTTC. Translated: CASRRGPSGSLDEQYF.